What follows describes a single TCR beta chain. The antigen is unknown. The entry originates in a study of cytomegalovirus exposure and HLA in healthy donors. Both 60 Vbeta primers and 13 Jbeta primers went into the PCR. Method: immunoSEQ multiplex PCR; TCRdb's copy keeps in-frame clones and lacks some. Among 100,000 to 150,000 clones listed, under 12% were seen once. Germline CDR1 and CDR2: SGHNT and YYREEE (reference sequence). V lost 0 bases, J lost 1 base, and 3 bases stayed unmatched. The CDR3 loop spans 15 amino acids. Study findings and constraints: In an earlier analysis, productive rearrangement rates for most beta V segments clustered near 87% or 30%.

This rearrangement joins TRBV5-4 to TRBJ1-1, with 7 bases fitting TRBD1. This sequence originates from a woman younger than 35 in good health and CMV-seropositive. Sequences were obtained from PBMCs. For the CDR3, the DNA is TGTGCCAGCAGCTTGGGGGGACAGACGAACACTGAAGCTTTCTTT. Translating gives CASSLGGQTNTEAFF.